Listed below are T cell receptor beta chains from one sample, sequenced in a study of CD8 T cells in Susac syndrome. One entry per CDR3 protein, called by TCRdb with MiXCR from the immunoSEQ multiplex PCR reads. The sample gives roughly 300,000 distinct CDR3 sequences, roughly 84% of which show up once; over 0.1% is in the top ten. The source material was CD8+ T cells from PBMCs. The receptor source for this set is a human donor with multiple sclerosis. Both conserved end residues are part of each CDR3. A D gene is named only where the DNA matches it firmly. Some rows mark clone size as missing; the rest say once, few, many or name a class of expanded clone.

>NA|few|TRBV12-3/TRBV12-4|TRBJ2-2
CASSSSSLGRRGTNTGELFF
TGTGCCAGCAGTTCCTCTTCGCTAGGCAGGAGGGGGACGAACACCGGGGAGCTGTTTTTT
>TRBD2|NA|TRBV15|TRBJ2-7
CATSRGTSGPKTYEQYF
TGTGCCACCAGCAGAGGAACTAGCGGACCAAAAACCTACGAGCAGTACTTC
>NA|once|TRBV7-9|TRBJ1-5
CASNYYGQPQHF
TGTGCCAGCAACTACTATGGTCAGCCCCAGCATTTT
>NA|NA|TRBV10-1|TRBJ2-3
CASSVGHFTDTQYF
TGCGCCAGCAGTGTGGGACACTTCACAGATACGCAGTATTTT
>NA|few|TRBV6-5|TRBJ1-2
CASSYFERGDGYTF
TGTGCCAGCAGTTACTTCGAGAGGGGGGATGGCTACACCTTC
>NA|NA|TRBV6-6|TRBJ2-2
CASEGRSGAGELFF
TGTGCCAGCGAGGGCAGGTCGGGTGCCGGGGAGCTGTTTTTT
>NA|NA|TRBV7-9|TRBJ2-7
CASSIDSYEQYF
TGTGCCAGCAGCATAGACAGTTACGAGCAGTACTTC
>NA|NA|TRBV3-1|TRBJ1-2
CASSQVIWARARASSNYGYTF
TGTGCCAGCAGCCAAGTAATATGGGCCCGGGCCCGGGCATCTTCTAACTATGGCTACACCTTC
>NA|NA|TRBV9|TRBJ2-5
CASSPHRTQYQETQYF
TGTGCCAGCAGCCCCCACAGGACCCAGTACCAAGAGACCCAGTACTTC
>NA|NA|TRBV5-1|TRBJ2-1
CASSLVSSTGAKWNEQFF
TGCGCCAGCAGCTTGGTGTCCTCGACGGGAGCTAAATGGAATGAGCAGTTCTTC
>NA|NA|TRBV20-1|TRBJ2-5
CSARAGLGRGLLETQYF
TGCAGTGCTAGAGCAGGTCTTGGTCGGGGTCTCCTCGAGACCCAGTACTTC
>NA|few|TRBV2|TRBJ2-7
CASSEWGSAISYEQYF
TGTGCCAGCAGTGAATGGGGTAGCGCGATCTCCTACGAGCAGTACTTC
>TRBD2|NA|TRBV27|TRBJ2-7
CASSPAGGLYEQYF
TGTGCCAGCAGCCCCGCGGGAGGGCTCTACGAGCAGTACTTC
>NA|NA|TRBV3-1|TRBJ2-4
CASSRVDPICRKNIQYF
TGTGCCAGCAGCCGCGTGGATCCCATTTGCAGAAAAAACATTCAGTACTTC
>TRBD1|NA|TRBV7-9|TRBJ1-2
CASSSKGQGDGYTF
TGTGCCAGCAGCTCAAAGGGACAGGGGGACGGCTACACCTTC
>TRBD2|NA|TRBV4-1|TRBJ2-1
CASSQRDWSYNEQFF
TGCGCCAGCTCCCAGCGGGATTGGTCCTACAATGAGCAGTTCTTC
>NA|NA|TRBV7-9|TRBJ1-5
CASSLDWEPDQPQHF
TGTGCCAGCAGCTTAGATTGGGAACCCGATCAGCCCCAGCATTTT
>NA|NA|TRBV27|TRBJ2-7
CASSPALRYEQYF
TGTGCCAGCAGCCCGGCCCTACGATACGAGCAGTACTTC
>NA|NA|TRBV30|TRBJ2-2
CAWSEGGGYTGELFF
TGTGCCTGGAGCGAGGGTGGTGGGTACACCGGGGAGCTGTTTTTT
>NA|NA|TRBV19|TRBJ1-2
CASSPPDQYGYTF
TGTGCCAGTAGCCCGCCGGACCAGTATGGCTACACCTTC
>NA|once|TRBV27|TRBJ1-5
CASSFSAGQPQHF
TGTGCCAGCAGTTTTTCTGCGGGTCAGCCCCAGCATTTT
>NA|NA|TRBV24-1|TRBJ2-3
CATSDSWTTDTQYF
TGTGCCACCAGTGATTCGTGGACCACAGATACGCAGTATTTT
>TRBD2|NA|TRBV28|TRBJ2-7
CASSFPGLAGDYEQYF
TGTGCCAGCAGCTTTCCGGGACTAGCGGGTGACTACGAGCAGTACTTC
>NA|NA|TRBV20-1|TRBJ1-2
CSARGDQLGYTF
TGCAGTGCTAGAGGGGACCAGTTGGGCTACACCTTC
>TRBD1|NA|TRBV20-1|TRBJ2-1
CSARADRGYYNEQFF
TGCAGTGCTAGAGCAGACAGGGGGTACTACAATGAGCAGTTCTTC
>NA|NA|TRBV27|TRBJ2-7
CASESAGYEQYF
TGTGCCAGTGAGTCGGCGGGGTACGAGCAGTACTTC
>NA|NA|TRBV23-1|TRBJ1-2
CASSQSGVRVGYTF
TGCGCCAGCAGTCAATCGGGGGTCAGAGTGGGCTACACCTTC
>NA|NA|TRBV7-8|TRBJ2-1
CASSVPPGANEQFF
TGTGCCAGCAGCGTACCCCCGGGGGCTAATGAGCAGTTCTTC
>TRBD2|NA|TRBV3-1|TRBJ2-3
CASSLIAGGSDTQYF
TGTGCCAGCAGCCTAATAGCGGGAGGGTCAGATACGCAGTATTTT
>NA|NA|TRBV20-1|TRBJ2-7
CSARDLQEHYEQYF
TGCAGTGCTAGAGATCTACAGGAACACTACGAGCAGTACTTC
>TRBD2|NA|TRBV20-1|TRBJ2-1
CSARWGGSSVGDEQFF
TGCAGTGCTAGGTGGGGCGGGAGCTCCGTCGGCGATGAGCAGTTCTTC
>TRBD2|NA|TRBV14|TRBJ2-7
CASSLTLGGPGPGQYF
TGTGCCAGCAGCCTGACCTTGGGAGGGCCGGGGCCCGGGCAGTACTTC
>NA|NA|TRBV5-5|TRBJ2-1
CASSLVFAF
TGTGCCAGCAGCTTGGTCTTTGCGTTC
>NA|NA|TRBV19|TRBJ1-5
CASRGGNQPQHF
TGTGCCAGTAGGGGGGGAAATCAGCCCCAGCATTTT
>TRBD2|NA|TRBV7-8|TRBJ2-3
CASSRGLAEFSTDTQYF
TGTGCCAGCAGCCGGGGACTAGCGGAGTTTAGCACAGATACGCAGTATTTT
>NA|NA|TRBV27|TRBJ1-1
CASSLSQGGTEAFF
TGTGCCAGCAGTTTAAGCCAGGGAGGGACTGAAGCTTTCTTT
>NA|NA|TRBV7-9|TRBJ1-5
CASSLADAQPQHF
TGTGCCAGCAGCTTAGCCGACGCTCAGCCCCAGCATTTT
>TRBD1|NA|TRBV20-1|TRBJ1-1
CSAKRQGATEAFF
TGCAGTGCAAAAAGACAGGGGGCGACTGAAGCTTTCTTT
>NA|NA|TRBV28|TRBJ2-7
CASSLPRGQRAYEQYF
TGTGCCAGCAGTTTACCTCGAGGACAACGAGCCTACGAGCAGTACTTC
>NA|NA|TRBV2|TRBJ2-7
CASSLRLASEQYF
TGTGCCAGCAGCCTTAGACTGGCCTCCGAGCAGTACTTC
>TRBD1|NA|TRBV7-9|TRBJ2-7
CASSSPSDRVYEQYF
TGTGCCAGCAGTTCCCCGTCCGACAGGGTCTACGAGCAGTACTTC
>NA|NA|TRBV12-3/TRBV12-4|TRBJ2-6
CASSRAKGNSGANVLTF
TGTGCCAGCAGCCGGGCCAAGGGAAATTCTGGGGCCAACGTCCTGACTTTC
>NA|NA|TRBV20-1|TRBJ2-2
CSALTEAGELFF
TGCAGTGCGTTAACTGAAGCCGGGGAGCTGTTTTTT
>NA|NA|TRBV7-9|TRBJ2-1
CASSLPGDNEQFF
TGTGCCAGCAGCTTACCAGGCGACAATGAGCAGTTCTTC
>NA|few|TRBV6-1|TRBJ1-1
CASSDGLEAFF
TGTGCCAGCAGTGATGGGCTTGAAGCTTTCTTT
>TRBD2|NA|TRBV20-1|TRBJ2-7
CSASLAGGPYEQYF
TGCAGTGCTTCTCTAGCGGGAGGGCCGTACGAGCAGTACTTC
>NA|NA|TRBV7-2|TRBJ2-6
CASSLAAGGANVLTF
TGTGCCAGCAGCTTAGCTGCAGGTGGGGCCAACGTCCTGACTTTC
>TRBD1|NA|TRBV29-1|TRBJ2-1
CSVDGTVYNEQFF
TGCAGCGTAGATGGGACAGTGTACAATGAGCAGTTCTTC